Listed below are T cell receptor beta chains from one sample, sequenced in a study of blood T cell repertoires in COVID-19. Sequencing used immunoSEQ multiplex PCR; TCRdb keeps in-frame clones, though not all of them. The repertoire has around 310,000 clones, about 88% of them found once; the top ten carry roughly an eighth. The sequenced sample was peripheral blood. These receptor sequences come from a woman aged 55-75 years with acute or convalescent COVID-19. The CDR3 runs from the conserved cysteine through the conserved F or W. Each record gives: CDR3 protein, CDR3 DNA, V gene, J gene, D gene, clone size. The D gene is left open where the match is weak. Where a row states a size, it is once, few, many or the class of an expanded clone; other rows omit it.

CASSQPGQGAYEQYF	TGTGCCAGCAGTCAACCTGGACAGGGGGCTTACGAGCAGTACTTC	TRBV6-5	TRBJ2-7	TRBD1	.
CASSSSGNSPLHF	TGTGCCAGCAGCTCTTCAGGGAATTCACCCCTCCACTTT	TRBV7-9	TRBJ1-6	.	few
CATSTLDSLLQPQHF	TGTGCCACCAGCACCCTCGACAGCCTGCTACAGCCCCAGCATTTT	TRBV15	TRBJ1-5	.	.
CSATLGLAGFSDTQYF	TGCAGCGCCACTCTTGGACTAGCGGGATTCAGTGATACGCAGTATTTT	TRBV29-1	TRBJ2-3	TRBD2	.
CASSLRASTDTQYF	TGTGCCAGCAGCTTGAGGGCAAGCACAGATACGCAGTATTTT	TRBV7-8	TRBJ2-3	.	.
CATSRGGQAATNEKLFF	TGTGCCACCAGCAGAGGCGGACAGGCTGCAACTAATGAAAAACTGTTTTTT	TRBV15	TRBJ1-4	TRBD1	.
CASTGWDIDNEQFF	TGTGCCAGTACCGGCTGGGACATTGACAATGAGCAGTTCTTC	TRBV19	TRBJ2-1	.	.
CASSANREYEQYF	TGTGCCAGCAGCGCGAACAGGGAATACGAGCAGTACTTC	TRBV7-2	TRBJ2-7	.	.
CASSSQGNGPQHF	TGTGCCAGTAGTTCACAGGGGAATGGGCCCCAGCATTTT	TRBV19	TRBJ1-5	TRBD1	once
CASSEDSNSPLHF	TGTGCCAGCAGTGAGGACTCCAATTCACCCCTCCACTTT	TRBV2	TRBJ1-6	.	.
CASSWGGQGHQPQHF	TGTGCCAGCAGCTGGGGTGGGCAGGGGCATCAGCCCCAGCATTTT	TRBV12-1	TRBJ1-5	.	.
CASSLAGGRGQETQYF	TGTGCCAGCAGCCTCGCGGGCGGGAGAGGGCAAGAGACCCAGTACTTC	TRBV5-4	TRBJ2-5	TRBD2	.
CASSPGQLSYEQYF	TGTGCCAGCAGCCCAGGACAGTTAAGCTACGAGCAGTACTTC	TRBV7-8	TRBJ2-7	.	once
CASSWTSGNNEQFF	TGTGCCAGTAGCTGGACTAGCGGTAACAATGAGCAGTTCTTC	TRBV19	TRBJ2-1	TRBD2	few
CASSLRGLYGYTF	TGTGCCAGCAGTTTAAGGGGGTTGTATGGCTACACCTTC	TRBV12-3/TRBV12-4	TRBJ1-2	.	.
CASSQWHIRLGYTF	TGTGCCAGCAGCCAATGGCACATCAGGCTTGGCTACACCTTC	TRBV16	TRBJ1-2	.	.
CASSFSAAVSNQPQHF	TGTGCCAGCTCTTTCTCGGCGGCAGTGAGCAATCAGCCCCAGCATTTT	TRBV18	TRBJ1-5	.	once
CASPGQGNTEAFF	TGTGCCAGCCCGGGACAGGGGAACACTGAAGCTTTCTTT	TRBV28	TRBJ1-1	TRBD1	.
CSVAGQRNTEAFF	TGCAGCGTTGCGGGACAGCGCAACACTGAAGCTTTCTTT	TRBV29-1	TRBJ1-1	TRBD1	.
CASSEAGEAFF	TGTGCCAGCAGTGAAGCCGGTGAAGCTTTCTTT	TRBV2	TRBJ1-1	.	.
CASSLFGETNYGYTF	TGTGCCAGCAGTTTATTCGGGGAAACTAACTATGGCTACACCTTC	TRBV28	TRBJ1-2	.	.
CSASGGAGETQYF	TGCAGTGCTAGTGGGGGCGCCGGGGAGACCCAGTACTTC	TRBV20-1	TRBJ2-5	.	.
CASRTEYNSPLHF	TGTGCCTCAAGGACAGAATATAATTCACCCCTCCACTTT	TRBV12-3/TRBV12-4	TRBJ1-6	.	once
CASSVALAAYNEQFF	TGTGCCAGCAGCGTAGCCCTAGCGGCTTACAATGAGCAGTTCTTC	TRBV9	TRBJ2-1	TRBD2	.
CASSLAGNTEAFF	TGTGCCAGCAGCTTGGCAGGGAACACTGAAGCTTTCTTT	TRBV5-4	TRBJ1-1	.	.
CASSPSDSTEKLFF	TGTGCCAGCAGCCCATCGGACAGCACGGAAAAACTGTTTTTT	TRBV7-9	TRBJ1-4	.	.
CASSLGGQGGYEQYF	TGTGCCAGCAGTTTAGGAGGGCAGGGGGGCTACGAGCAGTACTTC	TRBV28	TRBJ2-7	.	once
CASSVASLLAGNNEQFF	TGTGCCAGCAGCGTAGCTTCGTTACTAGCGGGAAACAATGAGCAGTTCTTC	TRBV9	TRBJ2-1	TRBD2	.
CASSFSGYEQYF	TGTGCCAGCAGTTTTTCGGGGTACGAGCAGTACTTC	TRBV28	TRBJ2-7	.	.
CASSQERGLNGELFF	TGCGCCAGCAGCCAAGAAAGGGGGCTGAACGGGGAGCTGTTTTTT	TRBV4-1	TRBJ2-2	TRBD1	.
CATSDGGGSSNQPQHF	TGTGCCACCAGTGATGGGGGGGGAAGTAGCAATCAGCCCCAGCATTTT	TRBV24-1	TRBJ1-5	.	.
CASSFSGRGEKAFF	TGTGCCAGCAGCTTCAGCGGGAGGGGCGAGAAAGCTTTCTTT	TRBV7-2	TRBJ1-1	.	.
CSGRTGGYEQYF	TGCAGCGGTCGGACAGGGGGCTACGAGCAGTACTTC	TRBV29-1	TRBJ2-7	TRBD1	.
CASSWGEPSNQPQHF	TGTGCCAGCAGCTGGGGGGAACCTAGCAATCAGCCCCAGCATTTT	TRBV5-6	TRBJ1-5	.	.
CASSQDRGYTEAFF	TGCGCCAGCAGCCAAGATCGAGGGTACACTGAAGCTTTCTTT	TRBV4-3	TRBJ1-1	.	once
CATGAGATYEQYF	TGTGCCACCGGGGCAGGGGCAACCTACGAGCAGTACTTC	TRBV19	TRBJ2-7	.	.
CASSVDGVVNQPQHF	TGTGCCAGCAGCGTAGACGGGGTCGTCAATCAGCCCCAGCATTTT	TRBV9	TRBJ1-5	.	once
CASSFDRGSYEQYF	TGTGCCAGCAGCTTTGACAGGGGCTCCTACGAGCAGTACTTC	TRBV7-3	TRBJ2-7	TRBD1	.
CATSSASGGTYEQYF	TGTGCCACCAGTTCCGCTAGCGGGGGGACCTACGAGCAGTACTTC	TRBV24-1	TRBJ2-7	TRBD2	.
CASSRGQGADNQPQHF	TGTGCCAGCAGCCGAGGACAGGGGGCGGACAATCAGCCCCAGCATTTT	TRBV3-1/TRBV3-2	TRBJ1-5	TRBD1	.
CASSLGTSGNYEQYF	TGTGCCAGCAGTCTCGGGACTAGCGGTAATTACGAGCAGTACTTC	TRBV7-2	TRBJ2-7	TRBD2	.
CASSDSGRAYHTQYF	TGTGCCAGCAGCGACAGCGGGAGGGCATACCATACGCAGTATTTT	TRBV3-1/TRBV3-2	TRBJ2-3	TRBD2	.
CASSYIPGGAYEQYF	TGTGCCAGCAGTTACATCCCGGGGGGGGCCTACGAGCAGTACTTC	TRBV6-5	TRBJ2-7	TRBD2	.
CSGARDRVSEQYF	TGCAGCGGGGCCCGGGACAGGGTCAGCGAGCAGTACTTC	TRBV29-1	TRBJ2-7	TRBD1	.
CASSGQAANYGYTF	TGTGCCAGCAGTGGTCAGGCCGCTAACTATGGCTACACCTTC	TRBV2	TRBJ1-2	.	.
CASSLAGGSTEAFF	TGTGCCAGCAGCCTTGCAGGGGGGAGCACTGAAGCTTTCTTT	TRBV7-2	TRBJ1-1	TRBD1	.
CASSLRAAKDTQYF	TGTGCCAGCAGTTTAAGAGCGGCTAAAGATACGCAGTATTTT	TRBV27	TRBJ2-3	.	.
CASSQELVAGGPWTDTQYF	TGCGCCAGCAGCCAAGAATTGGTAGCGGGGGGGCCTTGGACAGATACGCAGTATTTT	TRBV4-3	TRBJ2-3	TRBD2	.
CASRAGKGSNEQFF	TGTGCCAGCAGAGCGGGGAAGGGTAGCAATGAGCAGTTCTTC	TRBV2	TRBJ2-1	TRBD2	.
CASSVGFDRVEDTQYF	TGCGCCAGCAGCGTTGGCTTCGACAGGGTCGAAGATACGCAGTATTTT	TRBV5-1	TRBJ2-3	TRBD1	.
CATTASGGWSTDTQYF	TGTGCCACCACTGCTTCGGGTGGGTGGAGTACAGATACGCAGTATTTT	TRBV15	TRBJ2-3	.	.
CATSEASGTDYNEQFF	TGTGCCACCAGTGAGGCCTCCGGGACTGACTACAATGAGCAGTTCTTC	TRBV24-1	TRBJ2-1	.	once
CASSPGQGARTNTEAFF	TGTGCCAGCAGCCCGGGACAGGGGGCGAGGACGAACACTGAAGCTTTCTTT	TRBV11-2	TRBJ1-1	TRBD1	.
CASSALDRISYGYTF	TGTGCCAGCAGTGCCCTGGACAGGATTAGCTATGGCTACACCTTC	TRBV2	TRBJ1-2	TRBD1	.
CASSTGGGLYNEQFF	TGTGCCAGCAGCACAGGGGGAGGGCTTTACAATGAGCAGTTCTTC	TRBV6-2/TRBV6-3	TRBJ2-1	.	.
CASSQGLAIGELFF	TGTGCCAGCAGCCAGGGACTAGCGATCGGGGAGCTGTTTTTT	TRBV13	TRBJ2-2	TRBD2	.
CASSPGLGRYEQYF	TGTGCCAGCAGCCCTGGACTTGGCCGCTACGAGCAGTACTTC	TRBV11-2	TRBJ2-7	.	.
CASSLMQGAEQYF	TGTGCCAGCAGCCTTATGCAGGGGGCAGAGCAGTACTTC	TRBV9	TRBJ2-7	TRBD1	.
CASSGDGNYGYTF	TGCGCCAGCAGCGGAGACGGGAACTATGGCTACACCTTC	TRBV5-1	TRBJ1-2	.	few